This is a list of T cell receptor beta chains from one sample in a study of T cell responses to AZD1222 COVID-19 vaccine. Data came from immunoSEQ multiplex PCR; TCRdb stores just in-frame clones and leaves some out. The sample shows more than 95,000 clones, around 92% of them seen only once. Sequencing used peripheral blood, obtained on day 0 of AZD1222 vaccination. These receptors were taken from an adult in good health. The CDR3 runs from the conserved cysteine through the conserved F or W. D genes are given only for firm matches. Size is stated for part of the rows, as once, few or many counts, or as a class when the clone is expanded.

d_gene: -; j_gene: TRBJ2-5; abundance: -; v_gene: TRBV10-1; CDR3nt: TGCGCCAGCAGTGAAGGGGGGGTCGGGGAGACCCAGTACTTC; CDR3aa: CASSEGGVGETQYF
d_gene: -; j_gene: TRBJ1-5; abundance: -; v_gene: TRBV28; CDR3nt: TGTGCCAGCAGTTCCCATCCGAATCAGCCCCAGCATTTT; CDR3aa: CASSSHPNQPQHF
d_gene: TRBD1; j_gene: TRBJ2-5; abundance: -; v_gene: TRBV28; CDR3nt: TGTGCCAGCAGTAGCGGACAGGAAGAGACCCAGTACTTC; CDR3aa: CASSSGQEETQYF
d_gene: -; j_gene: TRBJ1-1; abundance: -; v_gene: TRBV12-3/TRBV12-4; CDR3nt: TGTGCCAGCAGTTGGACGTACACTGAAGCTTTCTTT; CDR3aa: CASSWTYTEAFF
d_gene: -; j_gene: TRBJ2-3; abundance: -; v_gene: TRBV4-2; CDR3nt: TGTGCCAGCAGCCAAGAGATAGGGCAGGGAGATACGCAGTATTTT; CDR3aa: CASSQEIGQGDTQYF
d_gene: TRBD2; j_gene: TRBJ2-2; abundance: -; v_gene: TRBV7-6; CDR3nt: TGTGCCAGCAGCTTAAATAGCGGGAGTAACACCGGGGAGCTGTTTTTT; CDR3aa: CASSLNSGSNTGELFF
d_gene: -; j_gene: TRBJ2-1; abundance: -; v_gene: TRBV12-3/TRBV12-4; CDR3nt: TGTGCCAGCAGTTTGTTGGTTTCGGAAAAGCAGTTCTTC; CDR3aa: CASSLLVSEKQFF
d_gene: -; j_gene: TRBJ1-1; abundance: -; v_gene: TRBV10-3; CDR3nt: TGTGCCATCAGCGAGGGGTTCGCTGAAGCTTTCTTT; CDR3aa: CAISEGFAEAFF
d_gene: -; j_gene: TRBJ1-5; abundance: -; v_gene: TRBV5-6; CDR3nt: TGTGCCAGCAGCTTGGCCGGGGGCGGGGGGCAGCCCCAGCATTTT; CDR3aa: CASSLAGGGGQPQHF
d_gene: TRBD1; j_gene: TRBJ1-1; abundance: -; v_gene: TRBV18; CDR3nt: TGTGCCAGCTCACCCGGGACAGCAGACACTGAAGCTTTCTTT; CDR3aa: CASSPGTADTEAFF
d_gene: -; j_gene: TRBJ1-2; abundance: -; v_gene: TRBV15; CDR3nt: TGTGCCACCAGCAGAGAGGGCAGGAAAGACTATGGCTACACCTTC; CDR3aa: CATSREGRKDYGYTF
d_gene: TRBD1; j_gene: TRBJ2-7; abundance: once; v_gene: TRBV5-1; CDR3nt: TGCGCCAGCAGCTTGGGTGGACAGGGAGCCTACGAGCAGTACTTC; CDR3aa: CASSLGGQGAYEQYF
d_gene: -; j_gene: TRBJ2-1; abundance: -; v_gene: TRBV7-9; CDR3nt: TGTGCCAGCAGCTCGACTTTGAGCGCGGAGCAGTTCTTC; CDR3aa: CASSSTLSAEQFF
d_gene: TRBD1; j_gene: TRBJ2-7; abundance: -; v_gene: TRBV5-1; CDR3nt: TGCGCCAGCAGCTCGACAGGGAGCCCCTACGAGCAGTACTTC; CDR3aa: CASSSTGSPYEQYF
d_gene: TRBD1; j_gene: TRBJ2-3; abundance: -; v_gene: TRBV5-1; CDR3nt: TGCGCCAGCGGAGGACAGGGACCTAGCACAGATACGCAGTATTTT; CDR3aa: CASGGQGPSTDTQYF
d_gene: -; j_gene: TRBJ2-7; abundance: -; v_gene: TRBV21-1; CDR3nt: TGTGCCAGCAGCAAAGGGGCAGGGGGACACTTAATGACCTACGAGCAGTACTTC; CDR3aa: CASSKGAGGHLMTYEQYF
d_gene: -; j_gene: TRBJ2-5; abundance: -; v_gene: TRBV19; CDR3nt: TGTGCCACCAGTGTTCGGGCGCACCAAACCGGAATTCAAGAGACCCAGTACTTC; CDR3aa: CATSVRAHQTGIQETQYF
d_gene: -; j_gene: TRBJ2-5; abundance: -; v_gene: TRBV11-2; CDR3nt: TGTGCCAGCAGCTTAGGGGGATCGGAGACCCAGTACTTC; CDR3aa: CASSLGGSETQYF
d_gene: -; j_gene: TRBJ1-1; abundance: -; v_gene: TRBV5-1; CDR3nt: TGCGCCAGCAGCTATGGGCTTGGGGACACTGAAGCTTTCTTT; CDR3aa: CASSYGLGDTEAFF
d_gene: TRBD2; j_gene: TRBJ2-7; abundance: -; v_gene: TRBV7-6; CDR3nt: TGTGCCAGCAGCCTCGCTAGCGGGGGTGCCTACGAGCAGTACTTC; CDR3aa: CASSLASGGAYEQYF
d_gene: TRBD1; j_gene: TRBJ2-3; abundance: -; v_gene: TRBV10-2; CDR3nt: TGCGCCAGCAGGGACAGGGGGGGAGATACGCAGTATTTT; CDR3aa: CASRDRGGDTQYF
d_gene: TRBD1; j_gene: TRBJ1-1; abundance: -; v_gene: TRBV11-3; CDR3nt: TGTGCCAGCAGCTCGGACAGGGTGGGCACTGAAGCTTTCTTT; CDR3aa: CASSSDRVGTEAFF
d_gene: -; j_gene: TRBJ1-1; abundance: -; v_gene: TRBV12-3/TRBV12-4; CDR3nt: TGTGCCAGCAGTTTCAGCCTTGGACGAGAAGCTTTCTTT; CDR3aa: CASSFSLGREAFF
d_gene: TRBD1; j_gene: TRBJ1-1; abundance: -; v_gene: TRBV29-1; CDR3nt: TGCAGCGTTCAACCGGGACAGGGTGGGTCGGGCACTGAAGCTTTCTTT; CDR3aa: CSVQPGQGGSGTEAFF
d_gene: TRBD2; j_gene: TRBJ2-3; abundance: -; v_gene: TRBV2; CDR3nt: TGTGCCAGCAGTGATCTAACCGGCGGGAGGTCAGATACGCAGTATTTT; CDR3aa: CASSDLTGGRSDTQYF
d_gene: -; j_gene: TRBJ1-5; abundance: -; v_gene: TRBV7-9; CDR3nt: TGTGCCAGCAGCTTATCGGCCCCAGGGAATCAGCCCCAGCATTTT; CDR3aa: CASSLSAPGNQPQHF
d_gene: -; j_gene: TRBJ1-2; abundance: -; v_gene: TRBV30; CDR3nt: TGTGCCTGGAGTGTCCCGGGGGGCAGGTATGGCTACACCTTC; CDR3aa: CAWSVPGGRYGYTF
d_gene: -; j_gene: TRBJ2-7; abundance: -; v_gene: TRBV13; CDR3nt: TGTGCCAGCAGCCCCTCATGGAGTACCTACGAGCAGTACTTC; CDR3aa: CASSPSWSTYEQYF
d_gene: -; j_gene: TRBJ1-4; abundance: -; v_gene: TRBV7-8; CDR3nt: TGTGCCAGCAGCCCTGGAGACGGGCCTCGGGCTGAAAAACTGTTTTTT; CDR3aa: CASSPGDGPRAEKLFF
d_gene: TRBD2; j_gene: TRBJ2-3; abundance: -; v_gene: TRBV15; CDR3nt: TGTGCCACCAGCAGGGTCCCGGGAGGCAGAGGCACAGATACGCAGTATTTT; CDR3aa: CATSRVPGGRGTDTQYF
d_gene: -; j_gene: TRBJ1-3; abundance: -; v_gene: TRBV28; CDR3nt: TGTGCCAGCAGTACCCTAGGTGGGGTTAACACCATATATTTT; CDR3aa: CASSTLGGVNTIYF
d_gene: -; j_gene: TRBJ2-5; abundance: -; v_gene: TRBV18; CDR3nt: TGTGCCAGCTCACCAGCAGGGATACAGGAGACCCAGTACTTC; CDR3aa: CASSPAGIQETQYF
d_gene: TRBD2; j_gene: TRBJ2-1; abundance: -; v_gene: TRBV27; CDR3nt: TGTGCCAGCAGACCTATCCGGCCTAGCGGGAGAACTGAGCAGTTCTTC; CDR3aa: CASRPIRPSGRTEQFF
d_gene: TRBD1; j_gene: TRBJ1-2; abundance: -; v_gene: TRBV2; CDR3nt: TGTGCCAGCAGTTTCGGACAGGGAGGGTATGGCTACACCTTC; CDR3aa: CASSFGQGGYGYTF
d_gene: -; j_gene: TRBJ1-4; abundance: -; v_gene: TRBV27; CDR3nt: TGTGCCAGCAGCCAACAGCGTGCAACTAATGAAAAACTGTTTTTT; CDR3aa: CASSQQRATNEKLFF
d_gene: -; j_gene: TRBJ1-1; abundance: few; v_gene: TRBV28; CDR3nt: TGTGCCAGCAGTTTTTTCTATTCCGTGGCACCCGGCCAAAACACTGAAGCTTTCTTT; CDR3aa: CASSFFYSVAPGQNTEAFF
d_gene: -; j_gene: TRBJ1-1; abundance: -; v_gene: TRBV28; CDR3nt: TGTGCCAGCTCCCATGGGGTGGAATCTGAAGCTTTCTTT; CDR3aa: CASSHGVESEAFF
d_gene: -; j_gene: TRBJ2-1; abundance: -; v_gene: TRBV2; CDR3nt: TGTGCCAGCAGTGAAAGCTCCTACAATGAGCAGTTCTTC; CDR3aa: CASSESSYNEQFF
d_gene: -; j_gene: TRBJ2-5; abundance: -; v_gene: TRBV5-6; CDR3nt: TGTGCCAGCAGCTTGACAGTGTTCCAAGAGACCCAGTACTTC; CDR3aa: CASSLTVFQETQYF
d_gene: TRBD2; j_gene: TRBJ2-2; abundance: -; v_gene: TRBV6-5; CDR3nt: TGTGCCAGCAGACCGACTAGCGGGGACACCGGGGAGCTGTTTTTT; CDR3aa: CASRPTSGDTGELFF
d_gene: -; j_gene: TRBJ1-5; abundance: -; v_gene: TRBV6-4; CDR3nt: TGTGCCAGCAATATCCAGCCCCAGCATTTT; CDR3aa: CASNIQPQHF
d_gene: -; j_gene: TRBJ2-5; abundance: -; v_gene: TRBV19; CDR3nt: TGTGCCAGTAGTATTGTGGCGCAAGAGACCCAGTACTTC; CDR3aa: CASSIVAQETQYF
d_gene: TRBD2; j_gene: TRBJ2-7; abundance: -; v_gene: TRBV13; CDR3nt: TGTGCCAGCAGCCCCGTAGCGGGAGGGTTCCACGAGCAGTACTTC; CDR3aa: CASSPVAGGFHEQYF
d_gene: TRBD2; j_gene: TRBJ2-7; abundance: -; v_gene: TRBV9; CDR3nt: TGTGCCAGCAGCGAAAGGACTAGCGGGTACGAGCAGTACTTC; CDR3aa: CASSERTSGYEQYF
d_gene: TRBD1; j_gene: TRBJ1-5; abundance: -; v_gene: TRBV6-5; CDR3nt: TGTGCCAGCGCTACCGGGACAGGGTACCCCCAGCATTTT; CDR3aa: CASATGTGYPQHF
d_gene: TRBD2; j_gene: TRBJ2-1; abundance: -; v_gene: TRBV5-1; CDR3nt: TGCGCCAGCAGCACCTTAACTAGCGACTCCTACAATGAGCAGTTCTTC; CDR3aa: CASSTLTSDSYNEQFF
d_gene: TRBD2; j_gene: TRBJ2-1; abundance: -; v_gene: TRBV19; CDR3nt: TGTGCCACTGGGACTAGAGGGAATGAGCAGTTCTTC; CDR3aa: CATGTRGNEQFF
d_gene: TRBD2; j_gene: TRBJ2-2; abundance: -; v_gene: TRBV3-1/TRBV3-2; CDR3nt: TGTGCCAGCAGCCAAGGGTTACTAGCGGTAAACACCGGGGAGCTGTTTTTT; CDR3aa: CASSQGLLAVNTGELFF
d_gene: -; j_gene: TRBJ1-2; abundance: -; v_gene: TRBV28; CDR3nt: TGTGCCAGCAGGTACAGGTCAGATGGCTACACCTTC; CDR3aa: CASRYRSDGYTF
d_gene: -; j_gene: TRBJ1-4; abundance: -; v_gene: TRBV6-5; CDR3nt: TGTGCCAGCAGCTTGAAGCCCGAGGGTGAAAAACTGTTTTTT; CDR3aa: CASSLKPEGEKLFF
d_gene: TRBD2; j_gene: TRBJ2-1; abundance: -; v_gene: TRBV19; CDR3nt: TGTGCCAGTAGTATACGACTAGCGGGTTACAATGAGCAGTTCTTC; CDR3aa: CASSIRLAGYNEQFF
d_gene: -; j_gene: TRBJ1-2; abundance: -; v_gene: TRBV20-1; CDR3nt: TGCAGTGCCCGAGTGATCTATGGCTACACCTTC; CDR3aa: CSARVIYGYTF